Each of the 30 T cell receptor beta chains below was sequenced from the same sample in a study of CD8+CD57+ T cells in acquired aplastic anemia. Profiling that covered TCR beta VDJ and CDR3 relied on genomic DNA as its template. TCRdb reprocessed the reads via MiXCR and lists one record per CDR3 protein. The sample carries some 200,000 distinct CDR3 sequences, about half recorded once. Patients chosen for sequencing had shown CD8+CD57+ cell expansion by flow cytometry. Specimen: sorted CD4+, CD8+, or CD8+CD57+ T cells (not recorded which) from PBMCs. The receptors shown here come from a human donor with aplastic anemia.

The chain is built from TRBV4-1 and TRBJ2-1; 7 bases align to TRBD1. V lost 0 bases, J lost 6 bases, and 5 bases stayed unmatched. CDR1 is MGHRA and CDR2 is YSYEKL in the germline V gene. The CDR3 is 15 amino acids. The CDR3 here is CASSQDRDSCNEQFF. CDR3 bases: TGCGCCAGCAGCCAAGATCGGGACAGCTGCAATGAGCAGTTCTTC.

This clonotype has ten or more counts. The chain carries TRBV5-1 and TRBJ2-7; 7 bases line up with TRBD1. J lost 3 bases, V lost 2 bases, and 8 bases had no gene match. Germline CDR1 is SGHRS and CDR2 is YFSETQ. This CDR3 is 15 amino acids long. The CDR3 region is CASSLSGQRVYEQYF. Written as DNA, the CDR3 is TGCGCCAGCAGCTTATCGGGACAGCGAGTCTACGAGCAGTACTTC.

The table lists this clonotype with many counts. V usage is TRBV20-1 and J usage is TRBJ1-5; 10 bases align to TRBD1. V shed 5 bases and J 0 bases; nucleotides not matched to a gene: 7. The length of the CDR3 is 16 residues. The germline gives CDR1 DFQATT, CDR2 SNEGSKA (reference sequence). The CDR3 is CSAPTGGIASNQPQHF. Written as DNA, the CDR3 is TGCAGTGCTCCGACAGGGGGCATCGCTAGCAATCAGCCCCAGCATTTT.

Ten or more counts support this clonotype. The chain carries TRBV15 and TRBJ2-3; D gene ambiguous. Germline CDR1 reads LNHNV; CDR2 reads YYDKDF (reference sequence). This CDR3 comprises 16 residues. With 0 bases removed from V and 1 base from J, the gap between germline ends came to 11 bases. CDR3 bases: TGTGCCACCAGCAGAGAGCCCGGTATGGGCACAGATACGCAGTATTTT. It yields the protein CATSREPGMGTDTQYF.

As concerns this clonotype: At one boundary the junction diverges from the germline segment, which might be a read error. The chain has TRBV2 and TRBJ1-4; no clear D. This CDR3 region has 13 residues. CDR1 is SNHLY, CDR2 FYNNEI, per germline. The CDR3 loop is CAMSAGANEKPFF. For the CDR3, the DNA is TGTGCCATGTCGGCAGGAGCTAATGAAAAACCGTTTTTT.

At least ten counts were recorded for this clonotype. This chain uses TRBV12-3 or TRBV12-4 with TRBJ1-1; perhaps TRBD1 as D (5 bases). With 6 bases removed from V and 1 base from J, the gap between germline ends came to 9 bases. This CDR3 has 13 amino acids. DNA for the CDR3: TGTGCCAGCAGAGTACAGGAGAACACTGAAGCTTTCTTT. Translating it yields CASRVQENTEAFF.

This clonotype was recorded at least ten times. The J gene is TRBJ1-6, the V gene TRBV6-4, with TRBD1 matching over 8 bases. The V gene end was trimmed by 4 bases and the J gene end by 7 bases; junction bases not matched to a gene: 6. Germline V lookup: CDR1 MRHNA, CDR2 SNTAGT. This CDR3 contains 15 residues. DNA for the CDR3: TGTGCCAGCAGTGCGGCAGGGGGCGAGAATTCACCCCTCCACTTT. Residues: CASSAAGGENSPLHF.

As regards this clonotype: Given a much more abundant clone one base away, this may be a read error. CDR3 nucleotide sequence: TGTGCCAGCAGGGGGACAGGCCCAGATACGCAGTATTTT. Translation: CASRGTGPDTQYF. V gene TRBV6-1 combines with J gene TRBJ2-3, with 8 bases identical to TRBD1. With V trimmed by 6 bases and J by 4 bases, 3 bases remained unmatched. This CDR3 spans 13 amino acids. From germline, CDR1 is MNHNS and CDR2 SASEGT.

The chain recombines TRBV7-2 with TRBJ1-1, with a weak D call TRBD1 (5 bases). Deletions cut 0 bases from V and 4 bases from J, with 15 bases between. This CDR3 comprises 16 residues. Per germline, CDR1 SGHTA and CDR2 FQGNSA. CDR3 region: CASSLAPGISGTEAFF. CDR3 nucleotide sequence: TGTGCCAGCAGCTTAGCGCCAGGGATTTCAGGCACTGAAGCTTTCTTT.

About this clonotype itself: This may arise from a read error, as a much more abundant clone is one base away. J is TRBJ1-1 and V is TRBV6-5; D gene unclear. Trimming removed 7 bases from V and 1 base from J, with 7 bases in between. Germline CDR1 reads MNHEY; CDR2 reads SVGAGI. The CDR3 loop spans 12 amino acids. The chain's CDR3 is CASKWGNTEAFF. The CDR3 nucleotides read TGTGCCAGCAAGTGGGGGAACACTGAAGCTTTCTTT.

The V gene is TRBV10-3, the J gene TRBJ2-1, with D possibly being TRBD2 (6 bases). Germline assignment: CDR1 ENHRY and CDR2 SYGVKD. CDR3 length equals 14 residues. The V end was cut by 2 bases, the J end by 10 bases, with 15 bases between. The CDR3 loop reads CAISEGQRAYEQFF. DNA for the CDR3: TGTGCCATCAGTGAGGGGCAGCGGGCCTACGAGCAGTTCTTC.

The chain joins TRBV10-2 to TRBJ2-6, with TRBD1 matching over 8 bases. V lost 4 bases and J lost 4; bases outside the gene matches: 6. CDR3 length: 16 amino acids. Germline V gene sequence: CDR1 WSHSY, CDR2 SAAADI. The CDR3 is CASSGGQGFGANVLTF. The CDR3, as DNA: TGCGCCAGCAGTGGAGGACAGGGCTTCGGGGCCAACGTCCTGACTTTC.

There are many counts of this clonotype. This rearrangement joins TRBV20-1 to TRBJ2-7, with D possibly called TRBD1 or TRBD2 (5 bases each). The CDR3 extends over 13 amino acids. Germline assignment: CDR1 DFQATT and CDR2 SNEGSKA (reference sequence). V shed 4 bases and J shed 4 bases, with 14 bases lying between them. CDR3 nucleotides: TGCAGTGCTATAGCTCGGGGCTCTTACGAGCAGTACTTC. Translating gives CSAIARGSYEQYF.

The chain uses TRBV9 and TRBJ1-6; TRBD1 aligns across 10 bases. V was clipped by 3 bases and J by 9 bases; unmatched bases: 6. Germline V lookup: CDR1 SGDLS, CDR2 YYNGEE. CDR3 length: 15 amino acids. CDR3 in amino acids: CASSEEGQGSSPLHF. The CDR3 DNA sequence: TGTGCCAGCAGCGAGGAGGGACAGGGGAGTTCACCCCTCCACTTT.

The chain links TRBV2 to TRBJ2-1, with 15 nucleotides matching TRBD2. The CDR3 totals 18 residues. Germline V gene sequence: CDR1 SNHLY, CDR2 FYNNEI. With 4 bases clipped from V and 5 bases from J, the junction kept 9 bases outside the gene matches. This chain's CDR3 is CASSVRTGLAGGDNEQFF. The CDR3 region has the DNA TGTGCCAGCAGTGTCAGGACCGGACTAGCGGGGGGGGACAATGAGCAGTTCTTC.

This chain connects TRBV5-1 to TRBJ2-7; 16 bases are shared with TRBD2. Per germline, CDR1 SGHRS and CDR2 YFSETQ. Trimming cost V 4 bases and J 1 base; bases outside gene matches: 8. CDR3 size: 18 residues. The CDR3 region is CASSQYGTSGGVSYEQYF. For the CDR3, the DNA is TGCGCCAGCAGCCAGTACGGGACTAGCGGGGGGGTGTCCTACGAGCAGTACTTC.

This chain links TRBV29-1 with TRBJ1-2; tentatively, D is TRBD1 (5 bases). Trimming left V 6 bases short and J 4 bases short, with 12 bases between. This CDR3 contains 12 residues. Germline V lookup: CDR1 SQVTM, CDR2 ANQGSEA. The chain's CDR3 is CSVAGRAYGYTF. CDR3 bases: TGCAGCGTGGCGGGCAGGGCCTATGGCTACACCTTC.

This clonotype was seen more than once but under ten times. The chain links TRBV12-3 or TRBV12-4 to TRBJ2-3; D is unclear. Trimming left V 6 bases short and J 0 bases short, with 7 bases between. CDR3 length: 13 residues. The CDR3 DNA is TGTGCCAGCAGCCCTGTAAGCACAGATACGCAGTATTTT. Translation: CASSPVSTDTQYF.

Remarks on this clonotype: A much more abundant neighbour one base away suggests this may be a read error. This rearrangement joins TRBV7-8 to TRBJ1-3; D gene ambiguous. CDR1 and CDR2 (germline): SGHVS, FQNEAQ. The CDR3 spans 12 residues. CDR3 DNA sequence: TGTGCCAGCAGGGAGTCCGGAAGCACCATATATTTT. This codes for CASRESGSTIYF.

The J gene is TRBJ2-5, the V gene TRBV2; D gene unclear. The V gene lost 1 base and the J gene lost 2 bases, with 5 bases spanning the gap. The CDR3 has 13 residues. CDR1 and CDR2 (germline): SNHLY, FYNNEI. The CDR3 sequence: CASSEDLQETQYF. For the CDR3, the DNA is TGTGCCAGCAGTGAAGACTTACAAGAGACCCAGTACTTC.

At least ten counts were recorded for this clonotype. The rearrangement joins TRBV11-2 to TRBJ2-1; 9 positions match TRBD1. This CDR3 has 12 residues. V shed 4 bases and J 12 bases; nucleotides not matched to a gene: 4. Germline V lookup: CDR1 SGHAT, CDR2 FQNNGV. CDR3 DNA: TGTGCCAGCAGCTCTGGGACAGGGTCGCAGTTCTTC. The encoded protein is CASSSGTGSQFF. Full variable domain (outside the CDR3, taken from reference TRBV11-2 and TRBJ2-1): EAGVAQSPRYKIIEKRQSVAFWCNPISGHATLYWYQQILGQGPKLLIQFQNNGVVDDSQLPKDRFSAERLKGVDSTLKIQPAKLEDSAVYLCASSSGTGSQFFGPGTRLTVL.

The CDR3 sequence is CASSYVLAGTATDTQYF. In DNA form, the CDR3 reads TGTGCCAGCAGTTATGTGCTAGCGGGGACAGCCACAGATACGCAGTATTTT. The chain recombines TRBV6-2 or TRBV6-3 with TRBJ2-3; 9 bases agree with TRBD2. The CDR3 sequence is 17 residues long. Germline CDR1 reads MNHEY; CDR2 reads SVGEGT. The V and J ends lost 3 bases and 2 bases, in that order; junction bases with no gene match: 9.

Many counts were recorded for this clonotype. V is TRBV7-8 and J is TRBJ2-1, with 7 bases matching TRBD1. Trimming removed 3 bases from V and 4 bases from J; junction bases left unmatched: 0. This CDR3 has 13 residues. Per the germline V gene, CDR1 is SGHVS and CDR2 is FQNEAQ. In DNA form, the CDR3 reads TGTGCCAGCAGCTTGACAGGGTACAATGAGCAGTTCTTC. Translated: CASSLTGYNEQFF.

This clonotype was picked up a small number of times. The chain carries TRBV3-1 and TRBJ2-5, with TRBD2 matching over 7 bases. The germline V gene has CDR1 LGHDT and CDR2 YNNKEL (reference sequence). Trimming cost V 4 bases and J 5 bases; bases outside gene matches: 10. The CDR3 has 15 amino acids. DNA of the CDR3: TGTGCCAGCAGCCGAGATCTGGGCGGGAGCGAGACCCAGTACTTC. It specifies CASSRDLGGSETQYF.

This clonotype was recorded a few times. Since a much larger clone is just one base distant, this may be a read error. The gene calls are TRBV6-5 and TRBJ1-2; D not resolved. CDR3 length: 14 residues. Germline CDR1 MNHEY, CDR2 SVGAGI. CDR3 coding DNA: TGTGCCAGCGGCCGAGGCACAGATAACTATGACTACACCTTC. It codes for CASGRGTDNYDYTF.

The chain's CDR3 is CSVGKGDGYTF. In nucleotides, the CDR3 is TGCAGCGTCGGAAAAGGGGATGGCTACACCTTC. The rearrangement uses TRBV29-1 and TRBJ1-2, with a weak D call TRBD1 (5 bases). The V and J ends lost 6 bases and 6 bases respectively, with 11 bases between them. The CDR3 is 11 amino acids. The germline V gene encodes CDR1 SQVTM and CDR2 ANQGSEA.

This clonotype was recorded at least ten times. The rearrangement uses TRBV3-1 and TRBJ2-5; TRBD2 matches at 10 bases. The CDR3 contains 16 residues. The J segment lost 3 bases and the V segment lost 4 bases, leaving 8 bases of the junction unmatched. Germline-derived CDR1 and CDR2 are LGHDT and YNNKEL (reference sequence). CDR3 protein: CASSPWTSGGEETQYF. CDR3 DNA sequence: TGTGCCAGCAGCCCGTGGACTAGCGGCGGGGAAGAGACCCAGTACTTC.

V is TRBV7-2 and J is TRBJ2-5; possibly TRBD1 for D (6 bases). The J call is doubtful: the DNA matches TRBJ2-1 better. CDR3 length equals 15 residues. CDR1 and CDR2 (germline): SGHTA, FQGNSA. The CDR3 loop reads CASSFAQGAYNEQFF. The CDR3 coding sequence is TGTGCCAGCAGCTTTGCACAGGGAGCTTACAATGAGCAGTTCTTC.

This sequence joins TRBV25-1 and TRBJ2-5, with D maybe TRBD1 (5 bases). The length of the CDR3 is 14 residues. V shed 3 bases and J shed 2 bases, with 10 bases lying between them. CDR1 MGHDK and CDR2 SYGVNS come from the germline V gene. The CDR3 loop reads CASSDTRVQETQYF. CDR3 bases: TGTGCCAGCAGTGACACCAGGGTACAAGAGACCCAGTACTTC.

This clonotype has ten or more counts. V gene TRBV6-6 combines with J gene TRBJ2-5; D perhaps matches TRBD1 (5 bases). Germline-derived CDR1 and CDR2 are MNHNY and SVGAGI (reference sequence). The CDR3 is 16 residues long. Between the trimmed V and J ends, which lost 2 bases and 2 bases, there was a span of 15 bases. CDR3 DNA sequence: TGTGCCAGCAGTTACGGGGCAGCCAAGATTCAAGAGACCCAGTACTTC. This gives the protein CASSYGAAKIQETQYF.